A single sample is the source of the 29 T cell receptor beta chains below, sequenced in a study of OX40 agonist ivuxolimab in advanced cancers. The data were produced by immunoSEQ multiplex PCR, yet TCRdb's version contains in-frame clones alone and is incomplete. The sample has approximately 52,000 clones; 75% to 85% are singletons. Sample: CD4+ or CD8+ T cells sorted from blood, taken in a trial of the OX40 agonist ivuxolimab. The receptors were sampled from an adult with an advanced solid tumor such as melanoma, head and neck, liver or kidney cancer.

The V gene is TRBV19, the J gene TRBJ2-4, with TRBD1 matching over 10 bases. The V segment lost 5 bases and the J segment 9 bases; nucleotides outside the gene matches: 4. Germline values: CDR1 LNHDA, CDR2 SQIVND (reference sequence). This CDR3 contains 13 residues. CDR3 in DNA: TGTGCCAGTAGTGAGGGACAGGGGACCATTCAGTACTTC. Translation: CASSEGQGTIQYF.

This clone was found once. This sequence joins TRBV14 and TRBJ2-3; D tentatively reads TRBD1 or TRBD2 (5 bases each). Germline loops: CDR1 SGHDN, CDR2 FVKESK. The CDR3 covers 15 residues. V lost 0 bases and J lost 6, with 13 bases in between. DNA for the CDR3: TGTGCCAGCAGCCAAGATACCTTAGGGACGGATACGCAGTATTTT. Its protein product is CASSQDTLGTDTQYF.

The CDR3 here is CASSLWGLAGTGELFF. DNA of the CDR3: TGTGCCAGCAGCTTGTGGGGACTAGCGGGGACCGGGGAGCTGTTTTTT. This sequence joins TRBV5-4 and TRBJ2-2, with TRBD2 identical over 13 bases. V lost 1 base and J lost 5; bases outside the gene matches: 2. The V gene's germline CDR1 is SGHNT and CDR2 YYREEE (reference sequence). This CDR3 is 16 amino acids long.

This clone was observed a single time. J is TRBJ1-1 and V is TRBV5-1, with D possibly being TRBD1 (6 bases). Germline V lookup: CDR1 SGHRS, CDR2 YFSETQ. This CDR3 is built from 14 residues. The V end was cut by 0 bases, the J end by 5 bases, with 11 bases between. The CDR3 nucleotides are TGCGCCAGCAGCTTGGAGGGGGACACAACTGAAGCTTTCTTT. Translating gives CASSLEGDTTEAFF.

This clone showed up just once. This chain joins TRBV4-3 and TRBJ2-1; 11 positions agree with TRBD2. The germline V gene encodes CDR1 LGHNA and CDR2 YSLEER. There are 15 residues in the CDR3. V shed 3 bases, J shed 8 bases, and the junction held 6 bases outside the gene matches. CDR3: CASSQRPLAGDEQFF. In DNA, the CDR3 is TGCGCCAGCAGCCAGAGACCACTAGCGGGGGATGAGCAGTTCTTC.

The V gene is TRBV5-1, the J gene TRBJ1-4, with D possibly matching TRBD1 (5 bases). Deletions cut 0 bases from V and 3 bases from J, with 6 bases between. CDR1 is SGHRS and CDR2 is YFSETQ in the germline V gene. The CDR3 length is 14 residues. The CDR3 sequence is CASSLGGSNEKLFF. Here the CDR3 DNA reads TGCGCCAGCAGCTTGGGGGGGTCTAATGAAAAACTGTTTTTT. The whole variable domain, filled in from reference TRBV5-1 and TRBJ1-4, reads KAGVTQTPRYLIKTRGQQVTLSCSPISGHRSVSWYQQTPGQGLQFLFEYFSETQRNKGNFPGRFSGRQFSNSRSEMNVSTLELGDSALYLCASSLGGSNEKLFFGSGTQLSVL.

This chain connects TRBV7-2 to TRBJ2-3, with TRBD2 identical over 12 bases. The germline gives CDR1 SGHTA, CDR2 FQGNSA. V shed 8 bases and J 5 bases; nucleotides not matched to a gene: 8. The CDR3 runs to 15 residues. The CDR3 region has the DNA TGTGCCAGCCAACTCTCTAGCGGGGGGGTAGATACGCAGTATTTT. It is translated as CASQLSSGGVDTQYF. The full variable domain, its missing parts supplied by reference TRBV7-2 and TRBJ2-3, is GAGVSQSPSNKVTEKGKDVELRCDPISGHTALYWYRQSLGQGLEFLIYFQGNSAPDKSGLPSDRFSAERTGGSVSTLTIQRTQQEDSAVYLCASQLSSGGVDTQYFGPGTRLTVL.

The rearrangement joins TRBV11-2 to TRBJ1-1, with D unresolved. In germline, CDR1 is SGHAT, CDR2 FQNNGV. Trimming stripped 3 bases from V and 4 bases from J, with 18 bases between. The length of the CDR3 is 16 residues. As DNA, the CDR3 is TGTGCCAGCAGCTTGGTGGGTTCCCGTTTGGGCACTGAAGCTTTCTTT. It codes for CASSLVGSRLGTEAFF.

The chain is built from TRBV5-1 and TRBJ1-4; 7 nucleotides align to TRBD1. The CDR3 loop spans 14 amino acids. From germline, CDR1 is SGHRS and CDR2 YFSETQ. The trim removed 3 bases at V and 5 bases at J, leaving 4 bases unmatched. The CDR3 is CASSSSGGNEKLFF. The CDR3 DNA is TGCGCCAGCAGCTCGTCAGGGGGGAATGAAAAACTGTTTTTT.

The chain links TRBV4-1 to TRBJ2-3; 9 bases align to TRBD1. CDR1 and CDR2 from the germline V gene are MGHRA and YSYEKL. The V segment lost 4 bases and the J segment 4 bases; nucleotides outside the gene matches: 12. The CDR3 length is 17 residues. Written as DNA, the CDR3 is TGCGCCAGCAGCCTGGTTCCCGGGACAGGGCTGGCAGATACGCAGTATTTT. This codes for CASSLVPGTGLADTQYF.

The J gene is TRBJ1-6, the V gene TRBV11-2; D not certain. V shed 2 bases and J shed 6 bases, with 8 bases lying between them. This CDR3 is 14 amino acids long. Germline CDR1 is SGHAT and CDR2 is FQNNGV. CDR3 in DNA: TGTGCCAGCAGCTTAAGAGTAGCTAATTCACCCCTCCACTTT. This codes for CASSLRVANSPLHF.

The gene calls are TRBV7-2 and TRBJ2-5, with D unclear. The germline gives CDR1 SGHTA, CDR2 FQGNSA. The V and J ends lost 2 bases and 5 bases respectively, with 12 bases between them. The CDR3 totals 14 residues. CDR3: CASSLRVNGETQYF. The CDR3 region has the DNA TGTGCCAGCAGCTTACGTGTTAATGGGGAGACCCAGTACTTC.

The genes are TRBV2 and TRBJ2-3; 9 nucleotides agree with TRBD2. The CDR3 has 15 amino acids. CDR1 and CDR2 from the germline V gene are SNHLY and FYNNEI. With V trimmed by 6 bases and J by 5 bases, 9 bases remained unmatched. The CDR3 DNA is TGTGCCAGCAGGGCGCTAGCGGGGTTGAAAGATACGCAGTATTTT. Its protein is CASRALAGLKDTQYF.

The chain links TRBV7-2 to TRBJ1-1, with no clear D. With 1 base removed from V and 4 bases from J, the gap between germline ends came to 7 bases. The CDR3 runs 13 residues. CDR1 is SGHTA and CDR2 is FQGNSA in the germline V gene. The CDR3 spells CASSLVDGTEAFF. The CDR3 DNA follows: TGTGCCAGCAGCTTAGTGGACGGCACTGAAGCTTTCTTT.

CDR3 in amino acids: CASQAGTFTDTQYF. The CDR3 DNA reads TGTGCCAGTCAAGCAGGGACGTTCACAGATACGCAGTATTTT. The chain employs TRBV19 and TRBJ2-3; TRBD1 or TRBD2 may be the D gene (5 bases each). The ends were cut back, 8 bases at V and 2 bases at J, with 14 bases in the middle. CDR1 and CDR2 from the germline V gene are LNHDA and SQIVND (reference sequence). The CDR3 is made up of 14 amino acids.

The CDR3 spells CSAIGFEKLFF. CDR3 sequence (DNA): TGCAGTGCTATAGGGTTTGAAAAACTGTTTTTT. The V call is TRBV20-1, the J call TRBJ1-4; D call uncertain. The germline gives CDR1 DFQATT, CDR2 SNEGSKA (reference sequence). CDR3 length: 11 residues. V lost 4 bases and J 7 bases, leaving 7 bases between the germline ends.

This clone occurred a few times. V gene TRBV4-2 combines with J gene TRBJ1-2, with a possible D match to TRBD1 (6 bases). Germline CDR1 reads LGHNA; CDR2 reads YNFKEQ. The V end was cut by 0 bases, the J end by 10 bases, with 12 bases between. The CDR3 extends over 13 amino acids. The CDR3, as DNA: TGTGCCAGCAGCCAAGATTATACAGGGTCCTACACCTTC. Amino acids: CASSQDYTGSYTF.

The chain carries TRBV6-5 and TRBJ2-7; the D gene is possibly TRBD2 (5 bases). V was cut by 2 bases and J by 1 base, with 15 bases left in between. Per the germline V gene, CDR1 is MNHEY and CDR2 is SVGAGI. The CDR3 is 16 residues long. The CDR3 here is CASSYDSAVWSYEQYF. Here the CDR3 DNA reads TGTGCCAGCAGTTACGACTCAGCGGTTTGGTCCTACGAGCAGTACTTC.

This clone is a singleton in its sample. This chain joins TRBV7-2 and TRBJ1-6; tentatively, D is TRBD1 (5 bases). Germline assignment: CDR1 SGHTA and CDR2 FQGNSA. There are 15 residues in the CDR3. The germline V and J ends were trimmed by 2 bases and 2 bases, with 7 bases remaining between them. The CDR3 sequence is CASSLRGPYNSPLHF. Here the CDR3 DNA reads TGTGCCAGCAGCTTAAGGGGCCCCTATAATTCACCCCTCCACTTT. Full variable domain (remainder filled in from reference TRBV7-2 and TRBJ1-6): GAGVSQSPSNKVTEKGKDVELRCDPISGHTALYWYRQSLGQGLEFLIYFQGNSAPDKSGLPSDRFSAERTGGSVSTLTIQRTQQEDSAVYLCASSLRGPYNSPLHFGNGTRLTVT.

CDR3: CASSSRDRVIGNTIYF. CDR3 nucleotides: TGTGCCAGCAGCTCCCGGGACAGGGTGATTGGAAACACCATATATTTT. This chain links TRBV7-8 with TRBJ1-3; TRBD1 matches at 9 bases. V was clipped by 4 bases and J by 3 bases; unmatched bases: 7. The CDR3 extends over 16 amino acids. Germline CDR1 reads SGHVS; CDR2 reads FQNEAQ.

The V gene is TRBV7-2, the J gene TRBJ2-1; TRBD2 aligns across 8 bases. Germline CDR1 is SGHTA and CDR2 is FQGNSA. The CDR3 spans 16 residues. J lost 4 bases, V lost 5 bases, and 10 bases had no gene match. The CDR3 reads CASSSSGTRTYNEQFF. The DNA of the CDR3 is TGTGCCAGCAGCAGTTCCGGGACTAGGACGTACAATGAGCAGTTCTTC.

Concerning this clone itself: The junction differs from germline at one of its ends, possibly a read error. The chain uses TRBV27 and TRBJ1-1; the D is unclear. Per the germline V gene, CDR1 is MNHEY and CDR2 is SMNVEV (reference sequence). CDR3 length: 17 amino acids. The CDR3 sequence is CASSSRKGGSMNTEAFF. CDR3 sequence (DNA): TGTGCCAGCAGTTCACGAAAGGGCGGCTCAATGAACACTGAGGCTTTCTTT.

The CDR3 here is CASSLAVGGREQYF. The DNA for the CDR3 is TGTGCCAGCAGCTTAGCGGTGGGGGGAAGGGAGCAGTACTTC. The chain employs TRBV7-8 and TRBJ2-7; tentatively, D is TRBD2 (6 bases). Germline V gene sequence: CDR1 SGHVS, CDR2 FQNEAQ. The CDR3 covers 14 residues. The V end was cut by 0 bases, the J end by 7 bases, with 13 bases between.

V is TRBV7-9 and J is TRBJ2-7, with D perhaps given as TRBD1 or TRBD2 (5 bases each). The V and J ends lost 0 bases and 7 bases respectively, with 13 bases between them. The germline CDR1 and CDR2 sequences are SEHNR and FQNEAQ (reference sequence). The CDR3 covers 14 residues. The CDR3 DNA sequence: TGTGCCAGCAGCTTAGCCGGGGCCTCGGGTGAGCAGTACTTC. Its protein product is CASSLAGASGEQYF.

The chain joins TRBV11-2 to TRBJ2-1, with D perhaps matching TRBD2 (6 bases). There are 14 residues in the CDR3. Per the germline V gene, CDR1 is SGHAT and CDR2 is FQNNGV. The ends were cut back, 7 bases at V and 3 bases at J, with 13 bases in the middle. CDR3 nucleotides: TGTGCCAGCAAATGGAGGGGTGACTACAATGAGCAGTTCTTC. It translates to CASKWRGDYNEQFF.

The chain combines TRBV7-2 with TRBJ1-2; D not resolved. V lost 5 bases and J lost 8, with 15 bases in between. Germline assignment: CDR1 SGHTA and CDR2 FQGNSA. This CDR3 contains 13 residues. The CDR3 is CASSPDSGKGYTF. The CDR3, as DNA: TGTGCCAGCAGCCCCGATTCGGGGAAAGGCTACACCTTC.

The V and J genes are TRBV4-3 and TRBJ2-7, with D uncertain. This CDR3 is 14 amino acids long. V gave up 1 base and J gave up 0 bases, with 7 bases separating them. In germline, CDR1 is LGHNA, CDR2 YSLEER. DNA for the CDR3: TGCGCCAGCAGCCAAGGGGTTAACTCCTACGAGCAGTACTTC. It codes for CASSQGVNSYEQYF.

This rearrangement joins TRBV19 to TRBJ1-4; 8 nucleotides agree with TRBD1. Looked up from germline, CDR1 is LNHDA and CDR2 is SQIVND (reference sequence). The CDR3 consists of 14 residues. The ends lost 9 bases at V and 0 bases at J; junction bases unmatched: 3. The CDR3 reads CASKDRATNEKLFF. The CDR3 nucleotides are TGTGCCAGCAAGGACAGGGCAACTAATGAAAAACTGTTTTTT.

The chain is built from TRBV7-2 and TRBJ1-1, with D unresolved. CDR1 and CDR2 from the germline V gene are SGHTA and FQGNSA. V dropped 2 bases and J dropped 2 bases, with 6 bases sitting between them. The CDR3 is 13 residues long. This CDR3 reads CASSLLPNTEAFF. CDR3 in DNA: TGTGCCAGCAGCTTACTACCCAACACTGAAGCTTTCTTT.